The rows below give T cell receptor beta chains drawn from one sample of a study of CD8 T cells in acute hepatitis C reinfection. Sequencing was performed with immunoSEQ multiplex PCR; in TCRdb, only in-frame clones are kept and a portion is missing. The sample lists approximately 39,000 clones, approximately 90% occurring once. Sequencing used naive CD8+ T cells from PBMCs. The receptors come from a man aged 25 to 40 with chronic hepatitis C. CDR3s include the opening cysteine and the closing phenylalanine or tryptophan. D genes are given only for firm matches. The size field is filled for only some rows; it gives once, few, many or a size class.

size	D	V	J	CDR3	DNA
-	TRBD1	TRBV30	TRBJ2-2	CAWSVGTADGELFF	TGTGCCTGGAGTGTAGGGACAGCGGACGGGGAGCTGTTTTTT
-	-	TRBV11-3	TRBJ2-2	CASSLKLEGGELFF	TGTGCCAGCAGCTTAAAACTAGAGGGTGGGGAGCTGTTTTTT
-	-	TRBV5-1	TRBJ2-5	CASSFTRGPIETQYF	TGCGCCAGCAGCTTTACCAGGGGCCCGATCGAGACCCAGTACTTC
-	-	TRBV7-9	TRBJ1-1	CASTLGKPEAFF	TGTGCCAGCACCTTAGGGAAACCTGAAGCTTTCTTT
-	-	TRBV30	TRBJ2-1	CAFVPGSDNNEQFF	TGTGCCTTCGTTCCGGGATCAGACAACAATGAGCAGTTCTTC
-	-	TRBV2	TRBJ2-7	CASSEIGNGPDF	TGTGCCAGCAGTGAAATAGGAAATGGCCCAGACTTC
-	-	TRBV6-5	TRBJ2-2	CASSYGGTGELFF	TGTGCCAGCAGTTACGGGGGGACCGGGGAGCTGTTTTTT
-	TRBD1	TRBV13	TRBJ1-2	CASSSERGRTGRGYGYTF	TGTGCCAGCAGCTCCGAGAGGGGCCGGACAGGACGGGGATATGGCTACACCTTC
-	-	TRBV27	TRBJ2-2	CASSQGSTGELFF	TGTGCCAGCAGTCAAGGGAGCACCGGGGAGCTGTTTTTT
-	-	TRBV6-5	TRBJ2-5	CASSYAGETQYF	TGTGCCAGCAGTTACGCCGGAGAGACCCAGTACTTC
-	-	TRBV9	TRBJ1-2	CASSATSWGYTF	TGTGCCAGCAGCGCCACAAGCTGGGGCTACACCTTC
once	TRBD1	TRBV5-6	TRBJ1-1	CASSLFGTGPGGTEAFF	TGTGCCAGCAGCTTGTTCGGGACAGGGCCAGGAGGCACTGAAGCTTTCTTT
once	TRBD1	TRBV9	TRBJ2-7	CASSPAGTEYEQYF	TGTGCCAGCAGCCCTGCCGGGACAGAATACGAGCAGTACTTC
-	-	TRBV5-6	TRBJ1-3	CASSPRPLSSGNTIYF	TGTGCCAGCAGCCCCAGGCCATTGAGCTCTGGAAACACCATATATTTT
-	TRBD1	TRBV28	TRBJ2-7	CASTILGQGAYEQYF	TGTGCCAGCACCATCCTGGGACAGGGGGCTTACGAGCAGTACTTC
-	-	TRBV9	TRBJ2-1	CASSVFRVDEQFF	TGTGCCAGCAGCGTATTCAGGGTGGATGAGCAGTTCTTC
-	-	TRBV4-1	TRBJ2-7	CASSAQLSGLGTYEQYF	TGCGCCAGCAGCGCCCAACTATCGGGACTGGGGACCTACGAGCAGTACTTC
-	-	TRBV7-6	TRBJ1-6	CASGAGPIGSPLHF	TGTGCCAGCGGGGCAGGGCCGATTGGATCACCCCTCCACTTT
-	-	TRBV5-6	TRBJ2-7	CASSLASEFYEQYF	TGTGCCAGCAGCTTGGCGTCCGAATTCTACGAGCAGTACTTC
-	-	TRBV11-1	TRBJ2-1	CASSPGAPSGNEQFF	TGTGCCAGCAGCCCTGGGGCCCCGTCTGGCAATGAGCAGTTCTTC
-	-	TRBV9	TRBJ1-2	CASSPGTDYGYTF	TGTGCCAGCAGCCCGGGGACGGACTATGGCTACACCTTC
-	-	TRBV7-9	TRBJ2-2	CASSYSGELFF	TGTGCCAGCAGCTACTCCGGGGAGCTGTTTTTT
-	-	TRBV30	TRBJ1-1	CAWGQLSDTEAFF	TGTGCCTGGGGCCAGCTGTCTGACACTGAAGCTTTCTTT
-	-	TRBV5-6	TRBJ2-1	CASSLGLGVGRNEQFF	TGTGCCAGCAGCTTGGGTCTGGGGGTAGGGCGCAATGAGCAGTTCTTC
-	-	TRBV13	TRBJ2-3	CASSYAGTFTDTQYF	TGTGCCAGCAGCTACGCCGGGACTTTCACAGATACGCAGTATTTT
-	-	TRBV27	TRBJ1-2	CASSWRGKGYGYTF	TGTGCCAGCAGTTGGAGGGGAAAGGGCTATGGCTACACCTTC
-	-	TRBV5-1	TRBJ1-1	CASSSWEGVNTEAFF	TGCGCCAGCAGCTCCTGGGAGGGAGTGAACACTGAAGCTTTCTTT
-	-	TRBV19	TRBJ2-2	CASSILVTGELFF	TGTGCCAGTAGTATTTTGGTAACCGGGGAGCTGTTTTTT
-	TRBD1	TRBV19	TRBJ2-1	CASSITTGDEQFF	TGTGCCAGTAGTATCACGACAGGGGATGAGCAGTTCTTC
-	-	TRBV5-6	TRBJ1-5	CASSLGDQPQHF	TGTGCCAGCAGCCTCGGGGATCAGCCCCAGCATTTT
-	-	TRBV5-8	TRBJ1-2	CASSFDAERGYGYTF	TGTGCCAGCAGCTTCGACGCAGAAAGAGGGTATGGCTACACCTTC
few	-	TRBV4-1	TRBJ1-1	CASSLHIQGNTEAFF	TGCGCCAGCAGCTTACATATCCAGGGAAACACTGAAGCTTTCTTT
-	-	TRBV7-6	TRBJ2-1	CASSFGPSEGNEQFF	TGTGCCAGCAGCTTCGGGCCCAGTGAGGGTAATGAGCAGTTCTTC
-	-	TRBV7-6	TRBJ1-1	CASSLRVTDTEAFF	TGTGCCAGCAGTCTCAGGGTAACGGACACTGAAGCTTTCTTT
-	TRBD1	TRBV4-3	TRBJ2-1	CASSQDMGPGTEYNEQFF	TGCGCCAGCAGCCAAGACATGGGGCCCGGGACAGAATACAATGAGCAGTTCTTC
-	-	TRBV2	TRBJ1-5	CASKEVVAQPQHF	TGTGCCAGCAAAGAAGTGGTTGCTCAGCCCCAGCATTTT
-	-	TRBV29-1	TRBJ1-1	CSVETGNTEAFF	TGCAGCGTTGAAACCGGAAACACTGAAGCTTTCTTT
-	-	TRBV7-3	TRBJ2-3	CASSSKDRNTDTQYF	TGTGCCAGCAGCTCAAAAGACCGAAACACAGATACGCAGTATTTT
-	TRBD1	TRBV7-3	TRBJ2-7	CASSLTWTGQGYEQYF	TGTGCCAGCAGCTTAACATGGACAGGGCAAGGGTACGAGCAGTACTTC
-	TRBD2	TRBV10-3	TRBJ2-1	CAISAGGAYNEQFF	TGTGCCATCAGTGCCGGGGGGGCCTACAATGAGCAGTTCTTC
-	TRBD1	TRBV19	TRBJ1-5	CASTIKRTGTQPQHF	TGTGCCAGCACCATCAAAAGGACAGGGACTCAGCCCCAGCATTTT
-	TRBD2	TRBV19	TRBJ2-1	CASSIVSGGAYNEQFF	TGTGCCAGTAGTATAGTCAGCGGGGGGGCCTACAATGAGCAGTTCTTC
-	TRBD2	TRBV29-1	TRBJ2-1	CSVEGLPSYNEQFF	TGCAGCGTCGAGGGACTACCATCCTACAATGAGCAGTTCTTC
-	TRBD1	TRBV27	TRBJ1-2	CASSLISPGQELNYGYTF	TGTGCCAGCAGTTTAATATCTCCGGGACAGGAACTCAACTATGGCTACACCTTC
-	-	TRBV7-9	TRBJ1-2	CASSRTQGTNYGYTF	TGTGCCAGCAGCCGGACACAGGGAACAAACTATGGCTACACCTTC
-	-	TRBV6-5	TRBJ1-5	CASSLHSDAENQPQHF	TGTGCCAGCAGTTTACATTCGGACGCGGAGAATCAGCCCCAGCATTTT
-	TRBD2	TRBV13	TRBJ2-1	CASSPRGAYNEQFF	TGTGCCAGCAGCCCGCGGGGGGCATACAATGAGCAGTTCTTC
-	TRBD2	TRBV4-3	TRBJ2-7	CASSQEGGTYEQYF	TGCGCCAGCAGCCAAGAGGGGGGGACCTACGAGCAGTACTTC
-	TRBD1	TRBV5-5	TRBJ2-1	CASSTPGTGGQNEQFF	TGTGCCAGCAGCACCCCCGGGACAGGGGGCCAAAATGAGCAGTTCTTC
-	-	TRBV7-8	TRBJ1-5	CASSFMQESSQPQHF	TGTGCCAGCAGCTTTATGCAGGAGTCTAGTCAGCCCCAGCATTTT
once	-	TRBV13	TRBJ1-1	CASSRGLTEAFF	TGTGCCAGCAGCCGGGGACTTACTGAAGCTTTCTTT
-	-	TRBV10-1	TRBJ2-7	CASSESNGYEQYF	TGCGCCAGCAGTGAGTCGAATGGCTACGAGCAGTACTTC
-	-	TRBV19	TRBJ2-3	CASSDTDTQYF	TGTGCCAGTAGTGACACAGATACGCAGTATTTT
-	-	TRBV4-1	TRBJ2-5	CASSQVRALETQYF	TGCGCCAGCAGCCAAGTACGCGCTCTAGAGACCCAGTACTTC
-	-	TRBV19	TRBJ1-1	CASSIMGGGSDTEAFF	TGTGCCAGTAGTATAATGGGGGGCGGTTCGGACACTGAAGCTTTCTTT
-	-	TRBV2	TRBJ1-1	CASPRGGWDTEAFF	TGTGCCAGCCCGCGGGGTGGTTGGGACACTGAAGCTTTCTTT
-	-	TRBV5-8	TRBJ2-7	CASSLRWAASYEQYF	TGTGCCAGCAGCTTGAGATGGGCAGCATCCTACGAGCAGTACTTC